Following are 16 T cell receptor beta chains from one sample sequenced in a study of type 1 regulatory T cells. No cognate antigen is known for these TCRs. MiXCR, applied by TCRdb to the reads, yields one record per CDR3 protein. The repertoire holds around 62,000 distinct CDR3 sequences, with roughly three fifths as singletons. Sequenced material: cultured T cells, either the whole culture or a sorted T cell fraction (not recorded which). Specified subset: Tr1-enriched cell product generated in vitro against host alloantigens. These receptors all stem from a human donor in good health.

The V and J genes are TRBV5-1 and TRBJ2-3; unclear D gene. Germline loops: CDR1 SGHRS, CDR2 YFSETQ. The CDR3 spans 14 residues. V lost 0 bases to trimming and J lost 7 bases, with 12 bases between them. CDR3 region: CASSLVAVANTQYF. The CDR3, as DNA: TGCGCCAGCAGCTTGGTGGCGGTCGCAAATACGCAGTATTTT.

The CDR3 DNA follows: TGTGCCATCAGTTCCAGCCTTGGGAGGGAGCTGTTTTTT. Encoded protein: CAISSSLGRELFF. The chain links TRBV10-3 to TRBJ2-2; no firm D call. The CDR3 is made up of 13 amino acids. CDR1 and CDR2 (germline): ENHRY, SYGVKD. The V gene lost 5 bases and the J gene lost 9 bases, with 13 bases spanning the gap.

The genes are TRBV12-3 or TRBV12-4 and TRBJ2-7; D is ambiguous. This CDR3 contains 13 residues. Trimming cost V 4 bases and J 5 bases, with 12 bases left between them. CDR3 in amino acids: CASSYHNIDEQYF. In DNA, the CDR3 is TGTGCCAGCAGTTACCATAACATCGACGAGCAGTACTTC.

This chain joins TRBV4-2 and TRBJ2-7; 7 nucleotides agree with TRBD2. V dropped 6 bases and J dropped 0; count of bases not matched to a gene: 8. CDR3 length equals 15 residues. Germline V CDR1 and CDR2: LGHNA, YNFKEQ. DNA of the CDR3: TGTGCCAGCAGTATAGGGGCGGGAGACTCCTACGAGCAGTACTTC. Translating gives CASSIGAGDSYEQYF.

The J gene is TRBJ2-7, the V gene TRBV25-1; D gene ambiguous. Trimming stripped 4 bases from V and 2 bases from J, with 9 bases between. This CDR3 has 13 residues. Germline-derived CDR1 and CDR2 are MGHDK and SYGVNS. The CDR3 DNA follows: TGTGCCAGCAGTGGGGGTCCCGCCTACGAGCAGTACTTC. Protein sequence: CASSGGPAYEQYF.

CDR3: CASSLASQVWNEQFF. The CDR3 DNA reads TGTGCCAGCAGCTTAGCGTCGCAGGTTTGGAATGAGCAGTTCTTC. This rearrangement joins TRBV7-2 to TRBJ2-1; the D is unclear. The V gene's germline CDR1 is SGHTA and CDR2 FQGNSA. This CDR3 has 15 amino acids. The ends were cut back, 0 bases at V and 7 bases at J, with 13 bases in the middle.

This clonotype was seen a handful of times. J is TRBJ1-2 and V is TRBV5-1, with 7 bases that match TRBD1. This CDR3 is 12 amino acids long. Germline assignment: CDR1 SGHRS and CDR2 YFSETQ. The V gene end was trimmed by 4 bases and the J gene end by 7 bases; junction bases not matched to a gene: 4. The DNA for the CDR3 is TGCGCCAGCAGCACCCGACAGGGTGGCTACACCTTC. It translates to CASSTRQGGYTF.

This clonotype was picked up a small number of times. V and J are TRBV12-3 or TRBV12-4 and TRBJ1-3; D gene uncertain. The CDR3 sequence is 14 residues long. The V and J ends lost 6 bases and 0 bases respectively, with 9 bases between them. CDR3 sequence (DNA): TGTGCCAGCAGCGTGTCAGGCTCTGGAAACACCATATATTTT. Its translation: CASSVSGSGNTIYF.

The chain carries TRBV5-1 and TRBJ2-7, with 9 bases matching TRBD2. Unmatched junction bases numbered 10, after V lost 6 bases and J lost 6 bases. Germline V gene lookup returns CDR1 SGHRS and CDR2 YFSETQ. The length of the CDR3 is 14 residues. The CDR3 is CASTLSGSLAEQYF. The DNA of the CDR3 is TGCGCCAGCACCCTTAGCGGGAGTCTTGCCGAGCAGTACTTC.

The chain links TRBV20-1 to TRBJ1-2; perhaps TRBD1 as D (5 bases). The germline V gene encodes CDR1 DFQATT and CDR2 SNEGSKA (reference sequence). V gave up 3 bases and J gave up 1 base, with 9 bases separating them. The CDR3 length is 13 residues. CDR3 region: CSASGGFNYGYTF. In DNA, the CDR3 is TGCAGTGCTAGTGGGGGGTTTAACTATGGCTACACCTTC.

V gene TRBV6-2 or TRBV6-3 combines with J gene TRBJ2-3; 9 bases fit TRBD2. The CDR3 length is 15 residues. Germline V gives CDR1 MNHEY, CDR2 SVGEGT. Germline trimming cut 4 bases from V and 6 bases from J; bases unmatched to any gene: 8. The chain's CDR3 is CASSSLAGLRDTQYF. The CDR3 nucleotides read TGTGCCAGCAGTTCTCTAGCGGGGCTTCGGGATACGCAGTATTTT.

In regard to this clonotype: Germline and junction disagree at one end, which may indicate a read error. The chain uses TRBV30 and TRBJ2-2, with a possible D match to TRBD1 (7 bases). This CDR3 spans 14 amino acids. Germline assignment: CDR1 GTSNPN and CDR2 SVGIG (reference sequence). The CDR3 DNA sequence: TGTGCCTGCCAGAAGGGGGCATTCACCGGGGGGCTGTTTTTT. Translation: CACQKGAFTGGLFF. The full variable domain, completed using reference TRBV30 and TRBJ2-2, is SQTIHQWPATLVQPVGSPLSLECTVEGTSNPNLYWYRQAAGRGLQLLFYSVGIGQISSEVPQNLSASRPQDRQFILSSKKLLLSDSGFYLCACQKGAFTGGLFFGEGSRLTVL.

In its sample, this clonotype was seen a few times. V gene TRBV2 combines with J gene TRBJ2-2; D gene ambiguous. Trimming took 7 bases from V and 5 from J, leaving 14 bases between them. The CDR3 consists of 14 residues. CDR1 SNHLY and CDR2 FYNNEI come from the germline V gene. The CDR3: CASTGAGWTGELFF. CDR3 nucleotides: TGTGCCAGCACTGGTGCTGGGTGGACCGGGGAGCTGTTTTTT.

There are a few counts of this clonotype. The rearrangement links TRBV7-2 to TRBJ2-5; tentative D call: TRBD2 (5 bases). CDR1 is SGHTA, CDR2 FQGNSA, per germline. The CDR3 has 16 amino acids. Trimming shortened V by 1 base and J by 3 bases, and 15 bases separated the two germline ends. CDR3 region: CASSLELVPGKETQYF. The CDR3, as DNA: TGTGCCAGCAGCTTAGAATTGGTTCCGGGGAAAGAGACCCAGTACTTC.

This chain joins TRBV10-2 and TRBJ2-7; D gene unclear. V was clipped by 8 bases and J by 2 bases, with 10 bases between them. This CDR3 contains 12 residues. From germline, CDR1 is WSHSY and CDR2 SAAADI. The CDR3 region has the DNA TGCGCCAGCTCCCAGATCGCCTACGAGCAGTACTTC. This codes for CASSQIAYEQYF.

The chain has TRBV4-2 and TRBJ2-1; a weak D match, TRBD2 (6 bases). V lost 0 bases and J lost 5, with 17 bases in between. Germline loops: CDR1 LGHNA, CDR2 YNFKEQ. This CDR3 is 17 amino acids long. CDR3 in DNA: TGTGCCAGCAGCCAAGATCTTGGGGGAGGAGGAAACAATGAGCAGTTCTTC. This encodes CASSQDLGGGGNNEQFF.